The rows below give T cell receptor beta chains drawn from one sample of a study of CD8+ T cells in alopecia areata. TCRdb keeps only in-frame clones here, not all; method: immunoSEQ multiplex PCR. The sample records 100,000 to 150,000 clones, approximately 58% being singletons. The sequencing here drew on CD4+ T cells sorted from blood, taken at week 0. These receptors were taken from a human donor with alopecia areata. The CDR3 runs from the conserved cysteine through the conserved F or W. Not all rows give a size; the values are once, few, many and, for expanded clones, a class.

abundance: .; v_gene: TRBV9; j_gene: TRBJ1-2; CDR3aa: CASGSRNYGYTF
abundance: .; v_gene: TRBV19; j_gene: TRBJ1-2; CDR3aa: CASRSDGGVGGYGYTF
abundance: few; v_gene: TRBV7-9; j_gene: TRBJ1-2; CDR3aa: CASSLQGGYTF
abundance: .; v_gene: TRBV7-9; j_gene: TRBJ1-2; CDR3aa: CASSKSYGYTF
abundance: .; v_gene: TRBV4-2; j_gene: TRBJ1-1; CDR3aa: CASTPLGGRTEAFF
abundance: .; v_gene: TRBV5-5; j_gene: TRBJ2-5; CDR3aa: CASSFQGGRPETQYF
abundance: many; v_gene: TRBV5-1; j_gene: TRBJ1-2; CDR3aa: CASSLGISRGLKALYGYTF
abundance: .; v_gene: TRBV2; j_gene: TRBJ1-6; CDR3aa: CASSEGTGGDSPLHF
abundance: .; v_gene: TRBV6-1; j_gene: TRBJ2-7; CDR3aa: CASRMGGGSSYEQYF
abundance: .; v_gene: TRBV5-6; j_gene: TRBJ2-5; CDR3aa: CASRTEDREETQYF
abundance: .; v_gene: TRBV5-1; j_gene: TRBJ2-3; CDR3aa: CASSLGNRETDTQYF
abundance: .; v_gene: TRBV4-1; j_gene: TRBJ1-2; CDR3aa: CATREGATNYGYTF
abundance: once; v_gene: TRBV5-6; j_gene: TRBJ1-1; CDR3aa: CASSPPLSTEAFF
abundance: .; v_gene: TRBV16; j_gene: TRBJ1-4; CDR3aa: CASSPGATNEKLFF
abundance: .; v_gene: TRBV10-3; j_gene: TRBJ2-5; CDR3aa: CASKLAGGLETQYF
abundance: few; v_gene: TRBV4-3; j_gene: TRBJ2-2; CDR3aa: CASSQVGTGELFF
abundance: .; v_gene: TRBV4-2; j_gene: TRBJ2-6; CDR3aa: CASSQEPAGGRFGANVLTF
abundance: .; v_gene: TRBV7-2; j_gene: TRBJ1-5; CDR3aa: CASSYRGQLAQHF
abundance: .; v_gene: TRBV5-1; j_gene: TRBJ2-7; CDR3aa: CASSLTEQRQGPFVF
abundance: .; v_gene: TRBV18; j_gene: TRBJ1-2; CDR3aa: CASSPQGDGMEGYTF
abundance: .; v_gene: TRBV29-1; j_gene: TRBJ1-1; CDR3aa: CSARRQGNTEAFF
abundance: few; v_gene: TRBV2; j_gene: TRBJ2-3; CDR3aa: CANQQGATDTQYF
abundance: .; v_gene: TRBV19; j_gene: TRBJ1-2; CDR3aa: CASSIDPRGIGGYTF
abundance: .; v_gene: TRBV2; j_gene: TRBJ2-3; CDR3aa: CASSSLAGGITDTQYF
abundance: .; v_gene: TRBV4-1; j_gene: TRBJ2-5; CDR3aa: CASSQDPPGGIKETQYF
abundance: .; v_gene: TRBV29-1; j_gene: TRBJ2-2; CDR3aa: CSVRTGVNTGELFF
abundance: .; v_gene: TRBV29-1; j_gene: TRBJ2-3; CDR3aa: CSVESLGTDTQYF
abundance: .; v_gene: TRBV4-3; j_gene: TRBJ2-5; CDR3aa: CASSQESAGTQYF
abundance: .; v_gene: TRBV6-1; j_gene: TRBJ1-1; CDR3aa: CASSERSRGSMNTEAFF
abundance: .; v_gene: TRBV7-9; j_gene: TRBJ2-7; CDR3aa: CASSFPGQPGLSAYEQYF
abundance: few; v_gene: TRBV30; j_gene: TRBJ2-1; CDR3aa: CAWSRGTGESYNEQFF
abundance: .; v_gene: TRBV7-9; j_gene: TRBJ2-3; CDR3aa: CASSLRASDTQYF
abundance: .; v_gene: TRBV9; j_gene: TRBJ2-5; CDR3aa: CASSARPQETQYF